This T cell receptor (beta chain) was captured by sequencing in a study of blood T cell repertoires in COVID-19. Germline loops: CDR1 MNHNS, CDR2 SASEGT. This CDR3 is built from 12 residues. V was clipped by 2 bases and J by 8 bases, with 9 bases between them. Data came from immunoSEQ multiplex PCR; TCRdb stores just in-frame clones and leaves some out. The sample includes tens of thousands of clones, about 85% seen only once; the top ten take approximately 19%. The sequenced sample was peripheral blood. The receptor was isolated from a man in his 70s with acute or convalescent COVID-19. This rearrangement joins TRBV6-1 to TRBJ1-1, with D tentatively TRBD1 (5 bases). The CDR3 spells CASSEQGHEAFF. The CDR3 DNA follows: TGTGCCAGCAGTGAACAGGGTCACGAAGCTTTCTTT.